Below are 26 T cell receptor beta chains sequenced from a single sample in a study of T-cell memory formation after mild COVID-19. TCRdb reprocessed the 5' RACE reads with MiXCR, giving one entry per CDR3 protein. The sample has about 340,000 distinct CDR3 sequences, about 21% seen once. Input material: PBMCs or a T cell subset sorted from them (not recorded which). The receptors were gathered from an adult woman who had mild COVID-19 (a few samples of this study predate the infection). Cell type and time point are not known.

V and J are TRBV10-3 and TRBJ2-1; D ambiguous. Trimming cost V 1 base and J 7 bases, with 5 bases left between them. Germline values: CDR1 ENHRY, CDR2 SYGVKD. The CDR3 spans 12 residues. DNA for the CDR3: TGTGCCATCAGTGAGTGGGTGAATGAGCAGTTCTTC. Encoded protein: CAISEWVNEQFF.

This clonotype occurred a few times. In DNA form, the CDR3 reads TGCAGTGCTAGAGGCAGGGGGCTAGGACTTGGCTACGAGCAGTACTTC. Translation gives CSARGRGLGLGYEQYF. The rearrangement links TRBV20-1 to TRBJ2-7, with TRBD1 matching over 8 bases. CDR3 length: 16 amino acids. J gave up 3 bases and V 1 base, and 11 bases lay outside the gene matches. Germline V CDR1 and CDR2: DFQATT, SNEGSKA (reference sequence).

The chain links TRBV5-1 to TRBJ2-1; D may be TRBD1 (6 bases). CDR1 is SGHRS and CDR2 is YFSETQ in the germline V gene. The CDR3 consists of 15 residues. V was trimmed by 2 bases and J by 7 bases, leaving 16 bases between them. The DNA of the CDR3 is TGCGCCAGCAGCTTTGGGGGCGCCTTGGATAATGAGCAGTTCTTC. Its protein product is CASSFGGALDNEQFF. The full variable domain, with the rest looked up from reference TRBV5-1 and TRBJ2-1, is KAGVTQTPRYLIKTRGQQVTLSCSPISGHRSVSWYQQTPGQGLQFLFEYFSETQRNKGNFPGRFSGRQFSNSRSEMNVSTLELGDSALYLCASSFGGALDNEQFFGPGTRLTVL.

The V gene is TRBV29-1, the J gene TRBJ2-1; weak D call: TRBD2 (6 bases). Trimming pared 7 bases from V and 3 bases from J, leaving 13 bases between. Looked up from germline, CDR1 is SQVTM and CDR2 is ANQGSEA. The CDR3 totals 13 residues. CDR3 sequence reads: CSGGTLFYNEQFF. CDR3 coding DNA: TGCAGCGGCGGGACTCTCTTCTACAATGAGCAGTTCTTC.

There are a few counts of this clonotype. V and J are TRBV4-3 and TRBJ2-1; 8 bases line up with TRBD2. The J segment lost 9 bases and the V segment lost 0 bases, leaving 7 bases of the junction unmatched. The length of the CDR3 is 15 residues. Germline values: CDR1 LGHNA, CDR2 YSLEER. The DNA of the CDR3 is TGCGCCAGCAGCCAAGATAGCCTAGCGGGTCGTGAGCAGTTCTTC. Its translation is CASSQDSLAGREQFF.

There are a few counts of this clonotype. The chain is built from TRBV20-1 and TRBJ2-2; D remains ambiguous. Germline lookup yields CDR1 DFQATT and CDR2 SNEGSKA (reference sequence). The CDR3 totals 14 residues. The ends were cut back, 0 bases at V and 3 bases at J, with 8 bases in the middle. CDR3 residues: CSARDPRYTGELFF. The CDR3 DNA follows: TGCAGTGCTAGAGACCCCCGGTACACCGGGGAGCTGTTTTTT.

This clonotype occurred a few times. The chain is built from TRBV20-1 and TRBJ2-1; TRBD2 aligns across 7 bases. The CDR3 is 14 amino acids. J lost 8 bases, V lost 1 base, and 8 bases had no gene match. Germline V gives CDR1 DFQATT, CDR2 SNEGSKA (reference sequence). The CDR3 protein is CSARGGLVGHEQFF. In DNA, the CDR3 is TGCAGTGCTAGAGGAGGACTAGTTGGCCATGAGCAGTTCTTC.

The chain carries TRBV7-6 and TRBJ2-7; a possible D gene is TRBD1 (6 bases). The CDR3 consists of 15 residues. Germline V gives CDR1 SGHVS, CDR2 FNYEAQ. Trimming cost V 0 bases and J 3 bases, with 12 bases left between them. The DNA for the CDR3 is TGTGCCAGCAGCTTAGCGGGGCAGGGGAACTACGAGCAGTACTTC. This encodes CASSLAGQGNYEQYF.

This clonotype showed up just a few times. The V call is TRBV12-3 or TRBV12-4, the J call TRBJ2-5; D might be TRBD1 (6 bases). The CDR3 runs 19 residues. The ends were cut back, 2 bases at V and 0 bases at J, with 22 bases in the middle. The CDR3 nucleotides read TGTGCCAGCAGTTTATCCCGAGCAGGGGCGCCTGTCTACCAAGAGACCCAGTACTTC. Encoded protein: CASSLSRAGAPVYQETQYF.

This chain joins TRBV7-2 and TRBJ1-1, with D unresolved. Germline V gives CDR1 SGHTA, CDR2 FQGNSA. V lost 5 bases, J lost 3 bases, and 10 bases lay in between. The CDR3 is made up of 13 amino acids. The CDR3 DNA is TGTGCCAGCAGCATCATTAGAGACACTGAAGCTTTCTTT. It yields the protein CASSIIRDTEAFF. Complete variable domain (other parts from reference TRBV7-2 and TRBJ1-1): GAGVSQSPSNKVTEKGKDVELRCDPISGHTALYWYRQSLGQGLEFLIYFQGNSAPDKSGLPSDRFSAERTGGSVSTLTIQRTQQEDSAVYLCASSIIRDTEAFFGQGTRLTVV.

This clonotype was recorded at least ten times. This sequence joins TRBV5-1 and TRBJ2-2, with D perhaps matching TRBD2 (6 bases). The V gene's germline CDR1 is SGHRS and CDR2 YFSETQ. This CDR3 has 16 amino acids. The V and J ends lost 4 bases and 2 bases respectively, with 15 bases between them. In DNA form, the CDR3 reads TGCGCCAGCAGCCCCGGGGGACGCTACAACACCGGGGAGCTGTTTTTT. This codes for CASSPGGRYNTGELFF.

The chain employs TRBV7-8 and TRBJ2-2; no definite D call. Trimming removed 1 base at V and 3 bases at J, with 9 bases between. The CDR3 totals 15 residues. The germline CDR1 and CDR2 sequences are SGHVS and FQNEAQ. The CDR3 is CASSLGGGYTGELFF. CDR3 DNA sequence: TGTGCCAGCAGCTTAGGTGGCGGATACACCGGGGAGCTGTTTTTT.

CDR3 sequence reads: CASSFVTSGSTDTQYF. The DNA of the CDR3 is TGTGCCAGCAGTTTCGTGACTAGCGGGAGCACAGATACGCAGTATTTT. This rearrangement joins TRBV12-3 or TRBV12-4 to TRBJ2-3, with 10 bases that match TRBD2. Losses at the gene ends were 3 bases for V and 0 bases for J; bases not matched to a gene: 3. The CDR3 consists of 16 residues.

A few counts support this clonotype. This chain connects TRBV7-9 to TRBJ2-5, with 7 bases that match TRBD2. After removal of 5 bases from V and 5 bases from J, the junction contained 11 bases not matched to a gene. Germline CDR1 SEHNR, CDR2 FQNEAQ (reference sequence). The CDR3 is 15 residues long. The CDR3 loop reads CASSQPPGAGETQYF. In DNA form, the CDR3 reads TGTGCCAGCAGCCAACCCCCGGGAGCGGGGGAGACCCAGTACTTC.

The chain carries TRBV7-2 and TRBJ1-2; TRBD1 might be the D (6 bases). This CDR3 is built from 13 residues. CDR1 and CDR2 (germline): SGHTA, FQGNSA. V gave up 11 bases and J gave up 5 bases, with 18 bases separating them. The CDR3 protein is CADRGGSDYGYTF. CDR3 DNA sequence: TGTGCCGATCGGGGGGGCTCGGATTATGGCTACACCTTC.

The DNA for the CDR3 is TGTGCCAGCAGCCCTAGCGGGGGGGCCCTTAGCACAGATACGCAGTATTTT. Translated: CASSPSGGALSTDTQYF. The V gene is TRBV5-4, the J gene TRBJ2-3; TRBD2 aligns across 12 bases. V was clipped by 4 bases and J by 0 bases; unmatched bases: 6. The V gene's germline CDR1 is SGHNT and CDR2 YYREEE (reference sequence). The CDR3 runs 17 residues.

The chain employs TRBV5-1 and TRBJ1-2; 9 bases align to TRBD1. The length of the CDR3 is 14 residues. J gave up 4 bases and V 3 bases, and 4 bases lay outside the gene matches. The V gene's germline CDR1 is SGHRS and CDR2 YFSETQ. The CDR3 region is CASSWGQGSYGYTF. The CDR3, as DNA: TGCGCCAGCAGCTGGGGACAGGGATCCTATGGCTACACCTTC.

The chain has TRBV5-1 and TRBJ2-7, with TRBD1 matching over 8 bases. Germline lookup yields CDR1 SGHRS and CDR2 YFSETQ. The V and J ends lost 7 bases and 5 bases, in that order; junction bases with no gene match: 11. CDR3 length: 14 amino acids. The CDR3 sequence is CASGNGQGEDEQYF. CDR3 nucleotides: TGCGCCAGCGGAAACGGACAGGGCGAGGACGAGCAGTACTTC.

The chain is built from TRBV29-1 and TRBJ2-3; D may be TRBD1 (5 bases). Germline assignment: CDR1 SQVTM and CDR2 ANQGSEA. The CDR3 has 13 amino acids. Trimming left V 5 bases short and J 1 base short, with 10 bases between. The CDR3 DNA reads as TGCAGCGTTTTGTCCAGGGGCACAGATACGCAGTATTTT. It yields the protein CSVLSRGTDTQYF.

This clonotype occurred many times. In DNA form, the CDR3 reads TGCGCCAGCAGCGTGTCACCCACGGGGGCGTATGGCTACACCTTC. Its translation: CASSVSPTGAYGYTF. The chain couples TRBV5-1 to TRBJ1-2; D is perhaps TRBD1 (6 bases). The germline V gene encodes CDR1 SGHRS and CDR2 YFSETQ. V was pared by 4 bases and J by 5 bases, with 18 bases between. CDR3 length: 15 residues.

The chain links TRBV7-7 to TRBJ2-5; TRBD2 is a possible D gene (6 bases). Germline V CDR1 and CDR2: SSHAT, FNYEAQ (reference sequence). The CDR3 has 17 amino acids. V was cut by 5 bases and J by 1 base, with 20 bases left in between. The DNA for the CDR3 is TGTGCCAGCAGCCCTAAAGCCCCTCTAGCGATCCAAGAGACCCAGTACTTC. This gives the protein CASSPKAPLAIQETQYF. The full variable domain, with the rest looked up from reference TRBV7-7 and TRBJ2-5, is GAGVSQSPRYKVTKRGQDVTLRCDPISSHATLYWYQQALGQGPEFLTYFNYEAQPDKSGLPSDRFSAERPEGSISTLTIQRTEQRDSAMYRCASSPKAPLAIQETQYFGPGTRLLVL.

This clonotype was picked up a small number of times. The gene calls are TRBV3-1 and TRBJ1-6, with D perhaps matching TRBD1 (6 bases). V was cut by 5 bases and J by 8 bases, with 16 bases left in between. This CDR3 region has 15 residues. Germline V gene sequence: CDR1 LGHDT, CDR2 YNNKEL (reference sequence). The CDR3 coding sequence is TGTGCCAGCAGCTTACAGGGCACGGCGCATTCACCCCTCCACTTT. It encodes CASSLQGTAHSPLHF.

The J gene is TRBJ2-3, the V gene TRBV20-1, with TRBD2 matching over 8 bases. With 3 bases clipped from V and 5 bases from J, the junction kept 10 bases outside the gene matches. Germline-derived CDR1 and CDR2 are DFQATT and SNEGSKA (reference sequence). This CDR3 contains 15 residues. Written as DNA, the CDR3 is TGCAGTGCTAGGGGGCGGGAGGATTTGGAAGATACGCAGTATTTT. This gives the protein CSARGREDLEDTQYF.

This clonotype was found many times. The V call is TRBV7-8, the J call TRBJ2-2; no clear D. CDR3 length equals 15 residues. Germline V gives CDR1 SGHVS, CDR2 FQNEAQ. Trimming stripped 1 base from V and 0 bases from J, with 6 bases between. The CDR3 here is CASSLGASNTGELFF. CDR3 sequence (DNA): TGTGCCAGCAGCTTAGGAGCCTCGAACACCGGGGAGCTGTTTTTT.

This clonotype has more than one count but fewer than ten. The chain uses TRBV12-3 or TRBV12-4 and TRBJ1-2, with D unclear. The ends were cut back, 7 bases at V and 8 bases at J, with 11 bases in the middle. This CDR3 has 11 amino acids. The CDR3 reads CASTVGLGYTF. In nucleotides, the CDR3 is TGTGCCAGCACAGTCGGATTGGGCTACACCTTC.

The chain carries TRBV12-3 or TRBV12-4 and TRBJ2-1; 11 bases align to TRBD2. This CDR3 region has 15 residues. Trimming removed 5 bases from V and 6 bases from J; junction bases left unmatched: 6. The CDR3 bases are TGTGCCAGCAGTCCACTAGCGGGAGCCTTCAATGAGCAGTTCTTC. Its protein is CASSPLAGAFNEQFF.